The 5 T cell receptor beta chains listed next were all sequenced from one sample in a study of T cells in Graves' hyperthyroidism and ophthalmopathy. Amplification of TCR beta CDR3 regions used RNA as the template. The HTBI primer set was used in a first-round RT-PCR of the TCR CDR3. TCRdb itself ran the multiplex PCR reads through MiXCR, one entry per CDR3 protein. The table records around 580,000 distinct CDR3 sequences, just over 45% of them present only once. The sequenced sample consisted of peripheral blood or thyroid tissue (not recorded which). These receptors were obtained from a woman younger than 30 with Graves' hyperthyroidism.

V and J are TRBV7-9 and TRBJ1-2; tentatively, D is TRBD1 (6 bases). Trimming took 5 bases from V and 4 from J, leaving 11 bases between them. CDR1 is SEHNR, CDR2 FQNEAQ, per germline (reference sequence). The CDR3 extends over 13 amino acids. The CDR3, as DNA: TGTGCCAGCAGCAGGGGGGGCCTCTATGGCTACACCTTC. Its protein is CASSRGGLYGYTF.

This clonotype was seen many times. The J gene is TRBJ1-2, the V gene TRBV7-9; D not certain. The CDR3 is 11 amino acids. Germline values: CDR1 SEHNR, CDR2 FQNEAQ (reference sequence). V dropped 0 bases and J dropped 9 bases, with 5 bases sitting between them. The CDR3 is CASSLASRYTF. In DNA, the CDR3 is TGTGCCAGCAGCTTAGCTTCGCGCTACACCTTC.

The chain has TRBV5-1 and TRBJ2-6, with D unclear. The germline V gene encodes CDR1 SGHRS and CDR2 YFSETQ. Trimming took 1 base from V and 6 from J, leaving 5 bases between them. The CDR3 covers 13 residues. DNA of the CDR3: TGCGCCAGCAGCTTGTGGCCGGCCAACGTCCTGACTTTC. Its protein product is CASSLWPANVLTF. The entire variable domain, with the rest obtained from reference TRBV5-1 and TRBJ2-6, is as follows: KAGVTQTPRYLIKTRGQQVTLSCSPISGHRSVSWYQQTPGQGLQFLFEYFSETQRNKGNFPGRFSGRQFSNSRSEMNVSTLELGDSALYLCASSLWPANVLTFGAGSRLTVL.

The CDR3: CANSRYVRGEQYF. DNA for the CDR3: TGTGCCAACAGCCGTTACGTTAGGGGCGAGCAGTACTTC. The rearrangement joins TRBV6-5 to TRBJ2-7, with D possibly TRBD1 on 5 matching bases. V lost 10 bases and J lost 6, with 19 bases in between. The length of the CDR3 is 13 residues. CDR1 and CDR2 from the germline V gene are MNHEY and SVGAGI.

This clonotype was seen only once. The chain is built from TRBV24-1 and TRBJ2-5; D is perhaps TRBD2 (7 bases). The germline CDR1 and CDR2 sequences are KGHDR and SFDVKD. The CDR3 runs 16 residues. The V end was cut by 3 bases, the J end by 5 bases, with 18 bases between. The CDR3 bases are TGTGCCACCAGTGATCACTTCGGGGGGCGGTTGGAGACCCAGTACTTC. Translation: CATSDHFGGRLETQYF.